In its sample, the clone carrying this TCR beta chain was seen a few times. Its antigen is as yet unknown. The data derive from a study of vaccination effects on CD4 cells after COVID-19. In the study overall: Post-vaccine sampling occurred a median 72 days after the second dose. Each culture well received a few million PBMC. These cells were then cultured in IMDM with 7.5 to 10 IU/ml IL-2 and 10 ug/ml peptides. Overall study results and limits: After vaccination, at late timepoints, clones induced by infection and by vaccine contracted markedly.

TCRdb's copy holds only in-frame clones and misses some; the assay was immunoSEQ multiplex PCR. The profile shows about 73,000 clones, around 69% of them singletons. The authors isolated CD4+ T cells after around 11 days of culture. All participants had two doses of either the BNT162b2 or mRNA-1273 vaccine. IL-2 medium took the place of half the medium on both days 3 and 7. The clonotype comes from a human donor who received a COVID-19 vaccine. The sample in question was CD4+ T cells from PBMCs cultured without peptide, obtained after COVID-19 vaccination.

CDR3 sequence reads: CASSKGQGGMNTEAFF. CDR3 coding DNA: TGTGCCAGTAGTAAGGGACAGGGGGGGATGAACACTGAAGCTTTCTTT. V usage is TRBV19 and J usage is TRBJ1-1, with 11 bases aligning to TRBD1. The CDR3 is 16 residues long. The ends lost 4 bases at V and 0 bases at J; junction bases unmatched: 4. Germline CDR1 LNHDA, CDR2 SQIVND (reference sequence).